A selection of T cell receptor beta chains follows, all from one sample in a study of T cell changes during pregnancy in multiple sclerosis. Profiling relied on immunoSEQ multiplex PCR, and the TCRdb table lists in-frame clones only, not all of them. Here the sample spans tens of thousands of clones, nearly 95% being singletons. The starting material was peripheral blood, obtained in the first trimester of pregnancy. The receptors come from a female donor with multiple sclerosis, enrolled in a pregnancy study. Each CDR3 is given with its conserved first and last residue. The D gene is left open where the match is weak. A clone size is listed for some rows: how often the clone was seen (once, few, many), or a class if it is expanded.

TRBJ2-1,TRBD2,TRBV10-2,-,CASGQLAGEGEQFF,TGCGCCAGCGGGCAACTAGCGGGGGAGGGGGAGCAGTTCTTC
TRBJ1-1,-,TRBV9,-,CASSAQDRLNTEAFF,TGTGCCAGCAGCGCCCAAGACAGACTCAACACTGAAGCTTTCTTT
TRBJ1-5,TRBD1,TRBV9,-,CASSVEGQVYTQHF,TGTGCCAGCAGCGTAGAGGGACAGGTGTATACCCAGCATTTT
TRBJ1-1,-,TRBV21-1,-,CASIKGDRNMNTEAFF,TGTGCCAGCATCAAGGGGGACAGGAACATGAACACTGAAGCTTTCTTT
TRBJ2-2,-,TRBV6-1,-,CASSGERGTGELFF,TGTGCCAGCAGTGGGGAAAGGGGGACCGGGGAGCTGTTTTTT
TRBJ1-1,-,TRBV6-5,-,CASSYSKASGPPEAFF,TGTGCCAGCAGTTACTCGAAAGCCTCAGGGCCACCTGAAGCTTTCTTT
TRBJ1-2,-,TRBV4-1,-,CASSHGQGSYGYTF,TGCGCCAGCAGCCATGGTCAGGGTTCCTATGGCTACACCTTC
TRBJ2-1,TRBD1,TRBV7-3,-,CASSPGQGTYNEQFF,TGTGCCAGCAGCCCGGGACAGGGAACGTACAATGAGCAGTTCTTC
TRBJ2-3,TRBD1,TRBV18,-,CASSPLDRADTQYF,TGTGCCAGCTCACCACTCGACAGGGCAGATACGCAGTATTTT
TRBJ1-2,-,TRBV7-9,once,CASSPRGGSGYTF,TGTGCCAGCAGCCCCCGGGGGGGGAGTGGCTACACCTTC
TRBJ1-1,-,TRBV30,-,CAWNFQNTEAFF,TGTGCCTGGAATTTTCAGAACACTGAAGCTTTCTTT
TRBJ1-4,-,TRBV9,-,CASSVLQGSNEKLFF,TGTGCCAGCAGCGTATTGCAGGGTTCTAATGAAAAACTGTTTTTT
TRBJ1-3,-,TRBV5-1,-,CASLSPPSFTGNSGNTIYF,TGCGCCAGCCTCTCCCCCCCCTCATTCACAGGCAACTCTGGAAACACCATATATTTT
TRBJ1-1,-,TRBV7-6,once,CASSKGPGTEAFF,TGTGCCAGCAGTAAAGGCCCAGGAACCGAAGCTTTCTTT
TRBJ1-1,TRBD1,TRBV5-6,-,CASSLDRADRAFF,TGTGCCAGCAGCTTGGACAGAGCGGACAGGGCTTTCTTT
TRBJ1-6,TRBD1,TRBV10-3,-,CAISPRDSSYNSPLHF,TGTGCCATCAGCCCCCGGGACAGCTCCTATAATTCACCCCTCCACTTT
TRBJ2-3,TRBD2,TRBV5-4,-,CASSLAGGQGDTQYF,TGTGCCAGCAGCTTAGCGGGGGGGCAAGGAGATACGCAGTATTTT
TRBJ1-2,-,TRBV7-2,-,CASSSPTELDGYTF,TGTGCCAGCAGCTCCCCGACAGAGCTTGATGGCTACACCTTC
TRBJ1-1,-,TRBV9,-,CASSPSGGRNTEAFF,TGTGCCAGCAGCCCCAGCGGGGGGAGGAACACTGAAGCTTTCTTT
TRBJ2-7,-,TRBV19,-,CASSSLYFEQYF,TGTGCCAGTAGTTCCTTGTATTTCGAGCAGTACTTC
TRBJ1-2,TRBD1,TRBV19,-,CASSTSGTGYYGYTF,TGTGCCAGTAGTACATCCGGGACAGGGTACTATGGCTACACCTTC
TRBJ1-1,TRBD1,TRBV23-1,-,CASSQRPGQGGKRDTEAFF,TGCGCCAGCAGTCAACGGCCAGGACAGGGGGGGAAGAGGGACACTGAAGCTTTCTTT
TRBJ1-2,TRBD1,TRBV5-4,-,CASSPPGQGYGYTF,TGTGCCAGCAGCCCCCCGGGACAGGGTTATGGCTACACCTTC
TRBJ1-2,-,TRBV19,-,CASRTTGPRDYGYTF,TGTGCCAGTAGGACGACAGGTCCTCGGGACTATGGCTACACCTTC
TRBJ2-7,-,TRBV28,-,CASRRQSASYEQYF,TGTGCCAGCAGACGACAGTCCGCCTCCTACGAGCAGTACTTC
TRBJ2-5,TRBD1,TRBV6-1,-,CASSGTGGQETQYF,TGTGCCAGCAGTGGGACAGGGGGCCAAGAGACCCAGTACTTC
TRBJ2-7,TRBD1,TRBV14,-,CASSQKPGQGDYEQYF,TGTGCCAGCAGCCAAAAACCGGGACAGGGGGACTACGAGCAGTACTTC
TRBJ1-5,TRBD1,TRBV6-4,-,CASREPDRNNSNQPQHF,TGTGCCAGCAGGGAACCGGACAGGAATAATAGCAATCAGCCCCAGCATTTT
TRBJ1-1,-,TRBV6-5,-,CASSYPLSTEAFF,TGTGCCAGCAGTTACCCACTATCCACTGAAGCTTTCTTT
TRBJ2-3,-,TRBV5-4,-,CASTPRGVTDTQYF,TGTGCCAGCACCCCCAGGGGGGTCACAGATACGCAGTATTTT
TRBJ2-7,-,TRBV6-1,few,CASGGRSEQYF,TGTGCCAGCGGAGGCAGATCTGAGCAGTACTTC
TRBJ2-1,-,TRBV4-1,-,CASSQEAMSSYNEQFF,TGCGCCAGCAGCCAAGAAGCGATGAGCTCCTACAATGAGCAGTTCTTC
TRBJ2-7,-,TRBV19,-,CASSIVRGSHEQYF,TGTGCCAGTAGTATAGTCCGGGGATCCCACGAGCAGTACTTC
TRBJ2-7,-,TRBV5-5,-,CASSLTRTGRVGPVEQYF,TGTGCCAGCAGCTTAACCCGGACAGGGAGGGTGGGACCCGTCGAGCAGTACTTC
TRBJ2-1,TRBD1,TRBV6-4,-,CASSGTGGYNEQFF,TGTGCCAGCAGTGGGACAGGGGGCTACAATGAGCAGTTCTTC
TRBJ2-7,TRBD2,TRBV6-6,once,CASSYSTSGDTYEQYF,TGTGCCAGCAGTTACTCGACTAGCGGGGACACCTACGAGCAGTACTTC
TRBJ2-1,-,TRBV11-3,once,CASSPGGGFNEQFF,TGTGCCAGCAGCCCTGGGGGGGGCTTCAATGAGCAGTTCTTC
TRBJ2-7,TRBD1,TRBV7-3,-,CASSLIGTGMYEQYF,TGTGCCAGCAGCTTAATCGGGACAGGGATGTACGAGCAGTACTTC